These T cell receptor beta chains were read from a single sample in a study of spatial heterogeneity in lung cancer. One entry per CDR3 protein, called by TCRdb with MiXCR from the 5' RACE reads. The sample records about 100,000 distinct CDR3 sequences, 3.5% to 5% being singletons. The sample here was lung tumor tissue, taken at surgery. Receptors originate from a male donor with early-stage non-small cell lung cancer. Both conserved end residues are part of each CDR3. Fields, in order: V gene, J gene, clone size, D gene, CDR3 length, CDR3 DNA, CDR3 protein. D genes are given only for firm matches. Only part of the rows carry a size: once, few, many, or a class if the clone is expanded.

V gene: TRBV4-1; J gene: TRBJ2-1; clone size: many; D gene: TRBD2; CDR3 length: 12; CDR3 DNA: TGCGCCAGCAGCCAGGATAGGACTAGCCAGTTCTTC; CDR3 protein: CASSQDRTSQFF
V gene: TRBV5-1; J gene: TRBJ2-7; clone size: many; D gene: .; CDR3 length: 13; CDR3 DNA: TGCGCCAGCAGCTTGGGGTCTACGGGCGAGCAGTACTTC; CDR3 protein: CASSLGSTGEQYF
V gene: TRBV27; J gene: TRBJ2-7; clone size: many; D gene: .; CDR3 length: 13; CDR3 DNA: TGTGCCAGCAGTTACGGTCGAGCCTACGAGCAGTACTTC; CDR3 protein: CASSYGRAYEQYF
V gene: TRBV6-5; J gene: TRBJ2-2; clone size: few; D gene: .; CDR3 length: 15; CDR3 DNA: TGTGCCAGCAGTTATAGACAGACTAACACCGGGGAGCTGTTTTTT; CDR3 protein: CASSYRQTNTGELFF
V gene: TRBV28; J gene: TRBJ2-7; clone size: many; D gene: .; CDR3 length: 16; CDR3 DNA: TGTGCCAGCAGTTATTCTCGCCGGGACAACCGGGAGTGGCAGTACTTC; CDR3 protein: CASSYSRRDNREWQYF
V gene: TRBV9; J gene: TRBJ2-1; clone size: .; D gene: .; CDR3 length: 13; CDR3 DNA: TGTGCCAGCAGCCCCCTCGGTCCGAATGAGCAGTTCTTC; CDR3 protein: CASSPLGPNEQFF
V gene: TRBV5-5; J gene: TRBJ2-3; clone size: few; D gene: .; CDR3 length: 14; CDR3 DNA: TGTGCCAGCAGCTTCGACGCCAGCACAGATACGCAGTATTTT; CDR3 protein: CASSFDASTDTQYF
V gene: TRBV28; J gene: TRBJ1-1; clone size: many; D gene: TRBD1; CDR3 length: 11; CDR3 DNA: TGTGCCACTTACAGGGGCAGGGGAGCTTTCTTT; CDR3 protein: CATYRGRGAFF
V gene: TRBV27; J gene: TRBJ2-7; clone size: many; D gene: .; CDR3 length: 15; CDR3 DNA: TGTGCCAGCAGTAAGTCCCCCTGGGGCTCCTACGAGCAGTACTTC; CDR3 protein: CASSKSPWGSYEQYF
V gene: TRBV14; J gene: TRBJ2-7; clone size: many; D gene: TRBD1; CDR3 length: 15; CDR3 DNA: TGTGCCAGCAGCAGACAGGGGGCCGCCTTCTACGAGCAGTACTTC; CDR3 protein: CASSRQGAAFYEQYF
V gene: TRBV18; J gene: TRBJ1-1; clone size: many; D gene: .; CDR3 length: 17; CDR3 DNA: TGTGCCAGCTCACCATTAAACGTCCAGGGATTGAACACTGAAGCTTTCTTT; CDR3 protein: CASSPLNVQGLNTEAFF
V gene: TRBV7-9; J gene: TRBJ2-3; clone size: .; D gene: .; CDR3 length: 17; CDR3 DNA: TGTGCCAGCAGCCCCCCCAAACAATCCCGGGGCGCAGATACGCAGTATTTT; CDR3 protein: CASSPPKQSRGADTQYF
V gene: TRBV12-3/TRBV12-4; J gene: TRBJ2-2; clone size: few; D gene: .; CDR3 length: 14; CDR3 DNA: TGTGCCAGCAGTTGGGACGGGGAGACCGGGGAGCTGTTTTTT; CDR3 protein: CASSWDGETGELFF
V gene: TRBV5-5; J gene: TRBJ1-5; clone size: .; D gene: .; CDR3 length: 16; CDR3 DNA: TGTGCCAGCAGCTTGGATGCGCCGGGGATAGCTCAGCCCCAGCATTTT; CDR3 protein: CASSLDAPGIAQPQHF
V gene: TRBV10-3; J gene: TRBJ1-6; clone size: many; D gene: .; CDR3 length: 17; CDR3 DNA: TGTGCCATCAGTGAGTCCCGGGACCCCGGTGGGAATTCACCCCTCCACTTT; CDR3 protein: CAISESRDPGGNSPLHF
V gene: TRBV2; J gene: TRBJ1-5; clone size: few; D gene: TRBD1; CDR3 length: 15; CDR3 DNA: TGTGCCAGCAGTGAGGGGACAGGCGGTAATCAGCCCCAGCATTTT; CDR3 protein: CASSEGTGGNQPQHF
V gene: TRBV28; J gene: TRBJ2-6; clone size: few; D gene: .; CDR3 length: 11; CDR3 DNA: TGTGCCAGCAGTTTTCCCGGGTTCCTGACTTTC; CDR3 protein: CASSFPGFLTF
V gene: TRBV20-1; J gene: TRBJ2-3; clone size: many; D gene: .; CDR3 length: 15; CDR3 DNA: TGCAGTGCTAGAGAGCCCTCAGGAGGGGGGGATACGCAGTATTTT; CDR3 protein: CSAREPSGGGDTQYF
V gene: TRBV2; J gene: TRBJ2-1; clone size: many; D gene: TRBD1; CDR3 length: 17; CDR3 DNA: TGTGCCAGCATCCTCCCTCGTGGAGACAGGGGAGACAATGAGCAGTTCTTC; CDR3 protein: CASILPRGDRGDNEQFF
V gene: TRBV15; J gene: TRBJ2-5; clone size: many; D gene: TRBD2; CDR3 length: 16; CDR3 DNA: TGTGCCACCAGCACCACGGGGGGGTTTCCTTTGGAGACCCAGTACTTC; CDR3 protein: CATSTTGGFPLETQYF
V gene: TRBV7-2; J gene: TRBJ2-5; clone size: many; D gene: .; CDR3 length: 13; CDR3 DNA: TGTGCCAGCAGCTTAGGGGGCCGAGAGACCCAGTACTTC; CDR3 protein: CASSLGGRETQYF
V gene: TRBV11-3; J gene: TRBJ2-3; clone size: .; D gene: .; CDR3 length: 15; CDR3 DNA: TGTGCCAGCAGTGCCGGGACTCAGACGCTGAATACGCAGTATTTT; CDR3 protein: CASSAGTQTLNTQYF
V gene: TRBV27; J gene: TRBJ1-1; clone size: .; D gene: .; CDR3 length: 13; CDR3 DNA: TGTGCCAGCAGTTTGATTGGGGGCACTGAAGCTTTCTTT; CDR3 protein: CASSLIGGTEAFF
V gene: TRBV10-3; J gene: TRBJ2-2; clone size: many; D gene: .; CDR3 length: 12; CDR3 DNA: TGTGCCACCCGGACACACACCGGGGAGCTGTTTTTT; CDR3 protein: CATRTHTGELFF
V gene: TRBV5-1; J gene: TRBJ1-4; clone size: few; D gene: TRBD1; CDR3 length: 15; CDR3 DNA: TGCGCCAGCAGCTTGGCCGGGACAGGATATGAAAAACTGTTTTTT; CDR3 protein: CASSLAGTGYEKLFF
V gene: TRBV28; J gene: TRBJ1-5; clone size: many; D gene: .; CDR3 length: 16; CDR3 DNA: TGTGCCAGCAGCCCTGGAGGGGGTGAAGGCAATCAGCCCCAGCATTTT; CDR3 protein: CASSPGGGEGNQPQHF
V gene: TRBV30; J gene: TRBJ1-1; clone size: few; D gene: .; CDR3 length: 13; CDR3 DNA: TGTGCCTGGAGTGTAGACTCGAACACTGAAGCTTTCTTT; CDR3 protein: CAWSVDSNTEAFF
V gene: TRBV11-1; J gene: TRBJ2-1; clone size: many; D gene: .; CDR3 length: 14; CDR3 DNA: TGTGCCAGCAGCCCGACGCCCTATAGAAGGGGGCAGTTCTTC; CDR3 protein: CASSPTPYRRGQFF
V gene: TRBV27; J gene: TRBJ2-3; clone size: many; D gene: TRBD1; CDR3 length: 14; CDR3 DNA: TGTGCCAGCAGTGAGGACAGGGTGATAGATACGCAGTATTTT; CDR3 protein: CASSEDRVIDTQYF
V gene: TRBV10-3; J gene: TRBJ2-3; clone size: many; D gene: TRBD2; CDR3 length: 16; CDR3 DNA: TGTGCCATCAGTGCGCGGGAGAGCCGCGGCACAGATACGCAGTATTTT; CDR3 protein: CAISARESRGTDTQYF
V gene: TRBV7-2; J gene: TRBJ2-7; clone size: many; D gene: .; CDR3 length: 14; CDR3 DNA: TGTGCCAGCAGCTTAGGTTCTCTGGATTACGAGCAGTACTTC; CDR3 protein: CASSLGSLDYEQYF
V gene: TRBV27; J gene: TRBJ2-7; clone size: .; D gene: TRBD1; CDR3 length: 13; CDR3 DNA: TGTGCCAGCAGTTCGGCGACAGGGTACGAGCAGTACTTC; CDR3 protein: CASSSATGYEQYF
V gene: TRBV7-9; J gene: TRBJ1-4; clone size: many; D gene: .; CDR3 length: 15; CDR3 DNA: TGTGCCAGCAGCTTAGACCGGCGGCCAAATGAAAAACTGTTTTTT; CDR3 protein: CASSLDRRPNEKLFF
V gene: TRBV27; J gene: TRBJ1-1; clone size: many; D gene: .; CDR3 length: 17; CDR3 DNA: TGTGCCAGCAGTTTATTAGGTGGGGGGGAAAAGAACACTGAAGCTTTCTTT; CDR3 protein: CASSLLGGGEKNTEAFF
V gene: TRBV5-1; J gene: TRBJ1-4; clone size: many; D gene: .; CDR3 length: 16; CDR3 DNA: TGCGCCAGCAGCCCCGCCGCCGGGAGCAAACGGGAAAAACTGTTTTTT; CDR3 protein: CASSPAAGSKREKLFF
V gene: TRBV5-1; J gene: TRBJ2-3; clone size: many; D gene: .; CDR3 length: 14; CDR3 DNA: TGCGCCAGCAGCTTGGGAGGGCCCACAGATACGCAGTATTTT; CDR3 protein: CASSLGGPTDTQYF
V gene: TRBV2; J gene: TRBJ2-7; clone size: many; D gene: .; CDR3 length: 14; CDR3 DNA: TGTGCCAGCAGTCGCGGACAGACATCCTACGAGCAGTACTTC; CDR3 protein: CASSRGQTSYEQYF
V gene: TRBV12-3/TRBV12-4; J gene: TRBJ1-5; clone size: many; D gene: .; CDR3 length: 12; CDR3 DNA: TGTGCCAGCAGCTCCATAAACGGCCCCCAGCATTTT; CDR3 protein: CASSSINGPQHF
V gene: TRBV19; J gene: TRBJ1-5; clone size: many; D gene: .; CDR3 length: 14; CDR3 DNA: TGTGCCAGTAGTACCCACCCGGGGAATCAGCCCCAGCATTTT; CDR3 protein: CASSTHPGNQPQHF
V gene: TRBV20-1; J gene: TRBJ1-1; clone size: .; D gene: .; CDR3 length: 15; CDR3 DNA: TGCAGTGCTAGAGGGTGGAATCACGGGAACACTGAAGCTTTCTTT; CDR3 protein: CSARGWNHGNTEAFF
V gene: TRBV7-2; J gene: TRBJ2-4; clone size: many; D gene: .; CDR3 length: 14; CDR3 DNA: TGTGCCAGCAGCTTAAGGGCAGGCCCTCAATTTCAGTACTTC; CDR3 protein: CASSLRAGPQFQYF